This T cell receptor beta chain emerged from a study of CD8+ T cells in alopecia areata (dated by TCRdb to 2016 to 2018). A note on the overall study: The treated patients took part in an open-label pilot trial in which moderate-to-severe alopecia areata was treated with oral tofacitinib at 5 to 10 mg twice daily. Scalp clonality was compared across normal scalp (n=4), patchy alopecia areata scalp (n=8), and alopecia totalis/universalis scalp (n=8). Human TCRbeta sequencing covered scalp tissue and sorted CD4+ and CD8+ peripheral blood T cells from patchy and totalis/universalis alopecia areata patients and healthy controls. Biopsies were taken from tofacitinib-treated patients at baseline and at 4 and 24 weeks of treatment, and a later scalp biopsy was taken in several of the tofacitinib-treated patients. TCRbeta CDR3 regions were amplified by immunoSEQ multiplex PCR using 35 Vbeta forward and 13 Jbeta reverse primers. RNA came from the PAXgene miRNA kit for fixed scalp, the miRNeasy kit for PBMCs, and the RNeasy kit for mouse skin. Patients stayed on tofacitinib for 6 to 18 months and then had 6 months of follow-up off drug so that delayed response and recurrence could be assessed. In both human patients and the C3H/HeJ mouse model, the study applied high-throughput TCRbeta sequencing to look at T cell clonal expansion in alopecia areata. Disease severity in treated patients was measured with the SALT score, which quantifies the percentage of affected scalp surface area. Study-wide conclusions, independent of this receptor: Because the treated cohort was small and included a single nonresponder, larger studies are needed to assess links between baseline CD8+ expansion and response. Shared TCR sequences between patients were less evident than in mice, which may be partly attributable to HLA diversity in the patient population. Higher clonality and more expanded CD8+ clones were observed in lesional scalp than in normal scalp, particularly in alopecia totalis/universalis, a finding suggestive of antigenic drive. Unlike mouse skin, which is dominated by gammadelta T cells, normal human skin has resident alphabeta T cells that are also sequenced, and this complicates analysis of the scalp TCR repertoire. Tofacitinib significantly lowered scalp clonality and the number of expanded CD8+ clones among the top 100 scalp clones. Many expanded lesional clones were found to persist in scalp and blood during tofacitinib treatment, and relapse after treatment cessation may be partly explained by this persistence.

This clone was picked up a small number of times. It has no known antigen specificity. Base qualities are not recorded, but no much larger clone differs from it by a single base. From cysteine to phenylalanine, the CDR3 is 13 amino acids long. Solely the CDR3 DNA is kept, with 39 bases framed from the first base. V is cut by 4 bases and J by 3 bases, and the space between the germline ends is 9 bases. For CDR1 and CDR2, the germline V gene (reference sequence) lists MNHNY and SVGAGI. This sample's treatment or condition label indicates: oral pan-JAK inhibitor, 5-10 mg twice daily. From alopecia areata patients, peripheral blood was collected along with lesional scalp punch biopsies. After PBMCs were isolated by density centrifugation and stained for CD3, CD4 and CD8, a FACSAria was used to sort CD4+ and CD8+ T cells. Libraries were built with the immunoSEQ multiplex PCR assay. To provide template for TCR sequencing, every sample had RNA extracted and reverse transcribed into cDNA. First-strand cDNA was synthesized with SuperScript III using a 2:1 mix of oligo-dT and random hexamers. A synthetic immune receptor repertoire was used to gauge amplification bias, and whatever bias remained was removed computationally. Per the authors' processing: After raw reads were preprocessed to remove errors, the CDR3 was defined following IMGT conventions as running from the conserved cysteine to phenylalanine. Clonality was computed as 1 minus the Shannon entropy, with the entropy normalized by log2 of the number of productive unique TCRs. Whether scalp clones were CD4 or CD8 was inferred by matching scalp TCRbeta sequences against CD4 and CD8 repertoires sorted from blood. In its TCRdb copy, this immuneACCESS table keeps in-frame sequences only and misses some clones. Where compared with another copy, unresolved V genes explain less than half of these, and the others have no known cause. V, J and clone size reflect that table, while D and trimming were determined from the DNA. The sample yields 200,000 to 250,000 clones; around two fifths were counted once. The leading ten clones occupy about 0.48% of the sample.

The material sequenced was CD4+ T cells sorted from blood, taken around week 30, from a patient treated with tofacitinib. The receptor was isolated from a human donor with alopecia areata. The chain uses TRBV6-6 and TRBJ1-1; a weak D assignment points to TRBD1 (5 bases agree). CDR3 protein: CASSWGVDTEAFF. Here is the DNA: TGTGCCAGCAGTTGGGGGGTAGACACTGAAGCTTTCTTT.